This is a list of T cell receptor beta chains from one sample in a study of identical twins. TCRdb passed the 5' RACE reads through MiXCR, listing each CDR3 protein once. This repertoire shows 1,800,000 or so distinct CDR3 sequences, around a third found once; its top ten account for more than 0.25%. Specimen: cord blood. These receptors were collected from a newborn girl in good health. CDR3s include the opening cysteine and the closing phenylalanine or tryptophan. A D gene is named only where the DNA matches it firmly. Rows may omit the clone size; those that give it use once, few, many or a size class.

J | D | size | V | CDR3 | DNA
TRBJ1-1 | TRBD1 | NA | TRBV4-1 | CASSPFNRDRGRNTEAFF | TGCGCCAGCAGCCCCTTCAACCGGGACAGGGGAAGGAACACTGAAGCTTTCTTT
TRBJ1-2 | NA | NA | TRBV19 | CASSNWVGYGYTF | TGTGCCAGTAGCAACTGGGTCGGCTATGGCTACACCTTC
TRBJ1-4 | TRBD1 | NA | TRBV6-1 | CASMGGQGVTNEKLFF | TGTGCCAGCATGGGTGGGCAGGGGGTGACTAATGAAAAACTGTTTTTT
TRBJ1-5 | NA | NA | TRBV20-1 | CSARDQSYSNQPQHF | TGCAGTGCTAGGGACCAGTCATATAGCAATCAGCCCCAGCATTTT
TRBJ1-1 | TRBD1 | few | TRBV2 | CASNTRDRGTFF | TGTGCCAGCAATACCCGGGACAGGGGAACTTTCTTT
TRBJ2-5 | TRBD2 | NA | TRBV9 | CASSVGLRGGPYNEQYF | TGTGCCAGCAGCGTAGGGCTCCGGGGGGGCCCCTACAATGAGCAGTACTTC
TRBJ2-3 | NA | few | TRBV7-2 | CASSDRAGTDTQYF | TGTGCCAGCAGCGACCGGGCTGGCACAGATACGCAGTATTTT
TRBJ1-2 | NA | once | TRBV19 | CASSISFRHGFGYGYTF | TGTGCCAGTAGTATCTCCTTCCGACACGGCTTTGGGTATGGCTACACCTTC
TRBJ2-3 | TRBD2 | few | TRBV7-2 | CASSVQRGRFDTQYF | TGTGCCAGCAGCGTACAGCGGGGGCGCTTCGATACGCAGTATTTT
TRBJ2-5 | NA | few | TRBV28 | CASSSLPGELSGLYF | TGTGCCAGCAGTTCGTTACCGGGAGAACTATCGGGCCTGTACTTC
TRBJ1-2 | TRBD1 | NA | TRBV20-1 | CSASPGTGGDYGYTF | TGCAGTGCTAGCCCCGGGACAGGGGGCGACTATGGCTACACCTTC
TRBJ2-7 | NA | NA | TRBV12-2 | CASRLGPIPYEQYF | TGTGCAAGTCGCTTAGGTCCGATTCCCTACGAGCAGTACTTC
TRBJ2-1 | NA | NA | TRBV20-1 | CSAIPYGQFF | TGCAGTGCCATCCCATATGGGCAGTTCTTC
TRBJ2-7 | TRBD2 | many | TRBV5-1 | CASSFGLAGDEQYF | TGTGCCAGCAGTTTCGGACTAGCGGGAGACGAGCAGTACTTC
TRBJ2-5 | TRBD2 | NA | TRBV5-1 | CASSLYLTSGRLEQYF | TGCGCCAGCAGCTTGTATCTGACTAGCGGGAGATTGGAGCAGTACTTC
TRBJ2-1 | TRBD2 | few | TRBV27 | CASSLRREANEQFF | TGTGCCAGCAGTTTGCGGCGGGAGGCCAATGAGCAGTTCTTC
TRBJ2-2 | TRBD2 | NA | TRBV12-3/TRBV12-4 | CASSLFGTTNTGELFF | TGTGCCAGCAGTTTGTTCGGGACTACTAATACCGGGGAGCTGTTTTTT
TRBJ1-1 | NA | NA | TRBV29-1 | CSVLADTEAFF | TGCAGCGTTCTCGCGGACACTGAAGCTTTCTTT
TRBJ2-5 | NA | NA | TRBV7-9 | CASSLADHGAKETQYF | TGTGCCAGCAGCTTAGCGGATCACGGGGCAAAAGAGACCCAGTACTTC
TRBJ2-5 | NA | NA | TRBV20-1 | CSARSGRETQYF | TGCAGTGCCCGCTCAGGGAGGGAGACCCAGTACTTC
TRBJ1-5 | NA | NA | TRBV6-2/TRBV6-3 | CASRRGWWQPQHF | TGTGCCAGCAGGAGGGGTTGGTGGCAGCCCCAGCATTTT
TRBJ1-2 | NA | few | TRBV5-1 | CASSFLDRAILGYTF | TGCGCCAGCAGCTTTTTGGACCGAGCTATTCTTGGCTACACCTTC
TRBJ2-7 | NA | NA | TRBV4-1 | CASSQMEGALSYNEQYF | TGCGCCAGCAGCCAAATGGAGGGAGCCCTCTCATACAATGAGCAGTACTTC
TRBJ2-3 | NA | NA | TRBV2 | CASNTPGTSTDTQYF | TGTGCCAGCAACACCCCCGGGACCTCCACAGATACGCAGTATTTT
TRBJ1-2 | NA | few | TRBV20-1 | CSAFNRDKYGYTF | TGCAGTGCTTTTAACAGGGACAAGTATGGCTACACCTTC
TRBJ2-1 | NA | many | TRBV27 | CASSLSWQGTYEQFF | TGTGCCAGCAGTTTATCGTGGCAGGGGACGTATGAGCAGTTCTTC
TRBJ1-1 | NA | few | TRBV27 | CASSPRTRSNSVAFF | TGTGCCAGCAGCCCCCGAACACGGTCCAATTCGGTAGCTTTCTTT
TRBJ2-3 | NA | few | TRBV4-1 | CASSQNRAPDTQYF | TGCGCCAGCAGCCAAAATAGAGCCCCAGATACGCAGTATTTT
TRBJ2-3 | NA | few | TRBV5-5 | CASSYRDFHTDTQYF | TGTGCCAGCAGCTACCGGGACTTCCACACAGATACGCAGTATTTT
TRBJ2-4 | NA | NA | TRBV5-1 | CANSLFLANDLYF | TGCGCCAACAGCTTGTTTTTGGCAAACGACTTGTACTTC
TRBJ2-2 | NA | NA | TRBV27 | CASSHTSTGELFF | TGTGCCAGCAGTCACACTAGCACCGGGGAGCTGTTTTTT
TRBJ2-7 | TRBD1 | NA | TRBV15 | CATSRGHGTGEQYF | TGTGCCACCAGCAGAGGCCACGGGACAGGCGAGCAGTACTTC
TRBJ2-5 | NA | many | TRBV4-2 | CASSQDRMGQETQYF | TGTGCCAGCAGCCAAGATAGGATGGGTCAAGAGACCCAGTACTTC
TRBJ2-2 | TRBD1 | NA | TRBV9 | CASSATGLRDTGELFF | TGTGCCAGCAGTGCGACAGGGCTAAGGGACACCGGGGAGCTGTTTTTT
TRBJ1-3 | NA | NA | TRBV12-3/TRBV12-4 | CASSFTDSSGNTIYF | TGTGCCAGCAGTTTCACGGACAGCTCTGGAAACACCATATATTTT
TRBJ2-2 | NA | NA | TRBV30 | CAWSRGGTGELFF | TGTGCCTGGAGTAGGGGGGGCACCGGGGAGCTGTTTTTT
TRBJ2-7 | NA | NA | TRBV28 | CASTQRWLTGSSYEQYF | TGTGCCAGCACCCAAAGGTGGTTGACGGGGTCCAGCTACGAGCAGTACTTC
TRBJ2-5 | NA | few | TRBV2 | CASSDTAAAEETQYF | TGTGCCAGCAGTGATACGGCGGCGGCTGAGGAGACCCAGTACTTC
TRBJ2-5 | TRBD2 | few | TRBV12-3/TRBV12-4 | CASSLSAGGPYNEQYF | TGTGCCAGCAGTTTATCGGCGGGAGGGCCGTACAATGAGCAGTACTTC
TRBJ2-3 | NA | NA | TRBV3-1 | CASSPAWSTDTQYF | TGTGCCAGCAGCCCGGCCTGGAGCACAGATACGCAGTATTTT
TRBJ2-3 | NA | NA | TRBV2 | CASTSEGGTQYF | TGTGCCAGCACCTCAGAAGGAGGTACGCAGTATTTT
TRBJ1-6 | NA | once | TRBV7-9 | CASSQWGGPIPLHF | TGTGCCAGCAGCCAATGGGGGGGTCCGATACCCCTCCACTTT
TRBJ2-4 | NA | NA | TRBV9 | CASSVDSRAKNIQYF | TGTGCCAGCAGCGTAGACAGTAGGGCCAAAAACATTCAGTACTTC
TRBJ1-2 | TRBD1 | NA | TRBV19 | CASRDRGAFNYGYTF | TGTGCCAGTAGGGACAGGGGCGCCTTTAACTATGGCTACACCTTC
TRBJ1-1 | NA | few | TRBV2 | CASSEAGRLGGAFF | TGTGCCAGCAGCGAGGCGGGGAGACTCGGGGGAGCTTTCTTT
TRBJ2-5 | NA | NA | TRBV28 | CASSSQDQETQYF | TGTGCCAGCAGTTCACAGGACCAAGAGACCCAGTACTTC
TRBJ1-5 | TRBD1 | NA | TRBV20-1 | CSASGGTGDTGSNQPQHF | TGCAGTGCTAGTGGGGGGACAGGGGATACGGGCAGCAATCAGCCCCAGCATTTT
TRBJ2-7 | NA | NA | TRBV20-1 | CSARDRGINEQYF | TGCAGTGCTAGAGATAGGGGAATTAACGAGCAGTACTTC
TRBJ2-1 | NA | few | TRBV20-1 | CSARRGGQAYNEQFF | TGCAGTGCTAGAAGAGGCGGGCAAGCCTACAATGAGCAGTTCTTC
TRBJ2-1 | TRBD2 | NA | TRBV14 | CASSQLAGVWYEQFF | TGTGCCAGCAGCCAACTAGCGGGAGTTTGGTATGAGCAGTTCTTC
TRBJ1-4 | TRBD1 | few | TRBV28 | CASSFRDRAEKLFF | TGTGCCAGCAGTTTCCGCGACAGGGCTGAAAAACTGTTTTTT
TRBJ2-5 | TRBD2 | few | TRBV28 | CASSSAQRGQETQYF | TGTGCCAGCAGTTCCGCCCAGCGGGGACAAGAGACCCAGTACTTC
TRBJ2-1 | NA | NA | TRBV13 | CASSSGLASSYNEQFF | TGTGCCAGCAGCTCGGGACTCGCAAGCTCCTACAATGAGCAGTTCTTC
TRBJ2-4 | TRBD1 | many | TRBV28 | CASQGQGIAKNIQYF | TGTGCCAGCCAGGGACAGGGGATAGCCAAAAACATTCAGTACTTC
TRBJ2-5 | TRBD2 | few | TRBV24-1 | CATSDLASGISETQYF | TGTGCCACCAGTGATTTGGCCAGCGGGATATCCGAGACCCAGTACTTC
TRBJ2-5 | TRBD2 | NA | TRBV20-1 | CSASIAGGYNEQYF | TGCAGTGCTAGCATAGCGGGGGGTTACAATGAGCAGTACTTC
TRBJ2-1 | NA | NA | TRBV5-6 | CASSLVFLAPTEQFF | TGTGCCAGCAGCTTGGTTTTCCTAGCGCCAACTGAGCAGTTCTTC